This TCR beta chain stems from a study of cytomegalovirus exposure and HLA in healthy donors (dated by TCRdb to the late 2010s). General notes on the study: According to an earlier analysis of 587 of the donors, roughly 180 million T cells yielded 117 million unique TCR beta sequences and less than 300 Gb of sequence data. Roughly 310 gigabases of sequencing data and approximately 80 million unique TCR sequences were included in an early release covering about 620 HLA-typed donors. Among the roughly 380 genotyped donors, approximately 76% belonged to the genetic ancestry cluster associated with self-reported Caucasian donors. The study aimed to test whether cataloging public T cell receptors could reveal signatures of past pathogen exposure. The study used immunosequencing to profile the T cell repertoires of more than 650 subjects and linked those repertoires to cytomegalovirus serostatus. A separate validation cohort of roughly 110 different subjects was used in addition to the roughly 620-subject first cohort. The study combined high-throughput TCR immunosequencing, statistical association of individual TCRs with disease status, and machine learning to predict cytomegalovirus infection status. A later analysis re-examined previously published TCR beta repertoires from 610 or so donors and added high-resolution HLA genotyping to investigate patterns of TCR occurrence. Rather than using new phenotypic data, the later analysis identified candidate immune exposures from TCR beta sequences and from how often those sequences occurred across donors. In an earlier analysis of roughly 540 of the donors, high-throughput TCR beta sequencing was used to judge whether each TCR beta V gene segment behaved as functional or pseudogenic. Donor age, sex, ethnicity and CMV serostatus were compiled together with the repertoire data. A later genetic analysis used genome-wide SNP genotypes for about 60% of the roughly 670 donors, treating that subset as a discovery cohort. Every repertoire in the discovery cohort had been generated on one and the same sequencing platform. Class I and class II HLA loci were covered by the typing at four-digit resolution. The number of typed donors differed by locus: 629-630 for A, B, C, DRB1 and DQB1; approximately 520 for DQA1; fewer than 610 for DPA1; and about 470 for DPB1. A few DR-DQ haplotypes were treated as single units for association and clustering because of strong linkage in the cohort. Across around 400 genotyped donors of the cohort, an average of approximately 240,000 unique TCR beta nucleotide sequences per donor were sequenced, and 15% to 20% of those sequences were non-productive. Overall study outcomes, separate from this receptor: In the study, some 160 TCR beta chains were listed as associated with cytomegalovirus. In a later analysis, TCR association rates were found to vary across HLA loci, with the most associated TCRs seen for DRB1 alleles and the fewest for HLA-C alleles. V-gene and J-gene trimming of TCR beta chains was associated with a missense DCLRE1C variant in a later genetic analysis, and the association was replicated in an independent cohort. Most CMV-associated TCR beta chains appeared to be HLA-restricted in a later analysis, and the HLA associations seemed to be driven largely by CMV exposure. A later analysis reported that several top co-occurrence clusters appeared linked to parvovirus B19, influenza, CMV and Epstein-Barr virus. A further reported finding was that TCR beta sequences accurately predicted the HLA-A and HLA-B alleles for most subjects in the first cohort. The classifier was reported to diagnose cytomegalovirus status with high specificity and sensitivity in both the original and validation cohorts. A cluster of highly shared sequence variants was judged likely to represent a technical artifact of the sequencing pipeline. Compared with equally common non-associated chains, HLA-associated TCR beta chains in a later analysis were more clonally expanded and had lower generation probabilities. In a later genetic analysis, fewer N-insertions in productive TCRs were reported among donors in an Asian-associated ancestry cluster than the roughly 700-donor mean. Some 16 rarely observed V segments, including chromosome 9 orphons, were excluded from the earlier analysis of some 590 of the donors because counts were too low. In this cohort, only TCR beta chains were sequenced, and detectable features were limited by the absence of alpha or paired-chain data. Sequencing depth was assumed to be roughly uniform across donors in the presence/absence analyses, though that assumption may not hold. Because some donors lacked HLA typing at each locus, the association tests relied only on the typed subset. Across donors, most TCR sequences were observed very rarely, whereas some public TCRs were present in many individuals. CMV serostatus was the only immune exposure information available for the cohort. Correlated functional status among segregating V segments might reflect linkage disequilibrium, but an unknown experimental factor could not be ruled out. In a later analysis, around 17,000 TCR beta sequences were associated with specific HLA alleles at a false discovery rate of 0.05. The authors suggested that the approach could potentially be generalized to other disease states and immunological phenotypes. An earlier analysis of approximately 530 of the donors showed that most TCR beta V segments appeared in productive rearrangements either about 90% or about 30% of the time, which broadly matched IMGT annotations. The 87-base-pair reads could not distinguish some IMGT-functional V segments, including TRBV6-2 and TRBV6-3, so those segments were excluded. In vitro tests confirmed that a few of the cytomegalovirus-associated TCR beta chains recognize cytomegalovirus antigens. When HLA alleles, especially DR and DQ, strongly co-occurred, TCR associations were difficult to assign to individual alleles.

The cohort was made up of approximately 670 healthy bone marrow donors. At the time of sampling, every cohort member was nominally healthy, though immune exposures that went unrecorded were likely present. The donor tested CMV seropositive and was one of the 289 seropositive cohort members. Each donor provided a peripheral blood sample, and peripheral blood mononuclear cells were used for TCR beta sequencing. The Qiagen DNeasy Blood Extraction Kit was used to extract genomic DNA from the blood cell samples. Remarks on this clone: Its binding antigen is unknown. Nothing much larger sits one base from this clone, and base qualities are not available.

According to the germline V gene, CDR1 reads MNHNS and CDR2 reads SASEGT. Reading from cysteine to phenylalanine, the CDR3 counts 13 amino acids. The read is trimmed to its CDR3 DNA, 39 bases read in frame from base 1. Compared with germline, V lacks 10 bases and J lacks 1 base; bases without a gene match: 6. Libraries were prepared through the immunoSEQ multiplex PCR assay. For the multiplex PCR, a mixture combining 60 forward primers for TCR Vbeta segments and 13 reverse primers for TCR Jbeta segments was used. The CDR3 region of rearranged TCR beta genes was amplified from genomic DNA by a multiplex PCR assay. Amplified TCR beta libraries were sequenced as 87-base-pair reads on the Illumina HiSeq System. In the authors' own workflow: A later analysis tallied 75 million to 95 million unique TCR beta chains across the 610 or so repertoires, and 10 million to 11 million of those chains were shared by two or more donors. Raw reads were error-corrected and collapsed into unique sequences with a nearest-neighbor algorithm that merged closely related sequences to remove PCR and sequencing errors. CDR3 sequences were aligned to IMGT reference sequences to assign V, D and J gene segments. Each retained sequence needed at least a six-nucleotide match to both a V gene segment and a J gene segment. A rearrangement was called productive if the CDR3 had no stop codons and remained in frame with V and J, and every other rearrangement was called non-productive. Following IMGT convention, CDR3 was defined as the stretch from the second conserved V-encoded cysteine up to the conserved J-encoded phenylalanine. Sequences without an unambiguous match to a single V gene segment were excluded from the earlier analysis of several hundred of the donors. An earlier analysis of some 610 of the donors called V segments functional above 56.7% productive rearrangements and segregating when the between-donor standard deviation exceeded 5%. To diagnose cytomegalovirus status from the catalog of TCR beta chain sequences, a statistical classification framework was built. V and J gene assignment, in a later analysis, came from comparing TCR nucleotide sequences with IMGT/GENE-DB human TR gene sequences. The TCRdist pipeline was used in a later analysis to assign CDR3 sequences and most-parsimonious VDJ recombination scenarios. In a later analysis, each TCR beta chain was defined by its CDR3 amino acid sequence together with its V-gene family, and reads without a unique V-gene family were excluded. As a way to deal with suspected cross-contamination and a sequencing artifact, a later analysis dropped roughly 600 nucleotide sequences that were highly shared and had low generation probability. In a later analysis, a clonal expansion index was calculated for each public chain from normalized within-repertoire ranks of inferred template counts. A later analysis computed generation probabilities with a VDJ recombination model fitted to out-of-frame rearrangements, and checked the results against IGoR. Hypergeometric tests were used in a later analysis to score TCR-TCR, TCR-HLA and TCR-CMV co-occurrence, with a repertoire-size bias correction applied to the TCR pairs. A later analysis estimated false discovery rates by permuting HLA or CMV assignments 20 times. In a later analysis, co-occurring TCRs were grouped with DBSCAN, and TCRdist sequence similarity was added when clustering was performed within HLA-allele-positive subsets. Co-occurrence clustering excluded repertoires with fewer than 30,000 or more than 120,000 public chains, plus five with anomalous nucleotide sharing. Imported from immuneACCESS, the table was reduced by TCRdb to in-frame sequences with V and J called. These copies leave out some clones; in studies compared against another copy, an unresolved V gene accounts for under half, and the cause of the remainder is not known. V, J and clone size reflect that table, while D and trimming were determined from the DNA. In all, the sample holds fewer than 250,000 clones, and around 78% of those were seen once. The ten largest clones represent over 12% of the sample.

The sequence links TRBV6-1 to TRBJ1-1; TRBD1 agrees with 7 junctional bases. Source material: PBMCs. The sequence was obtained from a woman aged 30 to 39 in good health and CMV-seropositive. In nucleotide form, the sequence is TGTGCCACCAGGGGGGGGAAGAACACTGAAGCTTTCTTT. Its product reads: CATRGGKNTEAFF.